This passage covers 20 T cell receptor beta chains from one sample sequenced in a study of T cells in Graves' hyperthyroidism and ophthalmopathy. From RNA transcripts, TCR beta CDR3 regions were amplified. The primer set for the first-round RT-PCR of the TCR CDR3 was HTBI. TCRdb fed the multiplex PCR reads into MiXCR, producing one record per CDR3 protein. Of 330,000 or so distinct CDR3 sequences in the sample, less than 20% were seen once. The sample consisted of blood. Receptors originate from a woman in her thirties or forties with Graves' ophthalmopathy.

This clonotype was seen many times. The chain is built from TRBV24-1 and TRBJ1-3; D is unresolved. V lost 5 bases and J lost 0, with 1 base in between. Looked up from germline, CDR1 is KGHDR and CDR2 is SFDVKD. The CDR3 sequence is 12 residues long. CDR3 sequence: CATSVSGNTIYF. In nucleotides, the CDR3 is TGTGCCACCAGTGTCTCTGGAAACACCATATATTTT.

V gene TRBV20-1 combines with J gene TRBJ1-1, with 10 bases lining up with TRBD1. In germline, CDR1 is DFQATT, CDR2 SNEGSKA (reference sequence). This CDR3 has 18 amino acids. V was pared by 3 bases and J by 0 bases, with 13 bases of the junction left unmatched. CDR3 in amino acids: CSARDPRGTGAMNTEAFF. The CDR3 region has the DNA TGCAGTGCTAGGGACCCACGCGGGACAGGGGCCATGAACACTGAAGCTTTCTTT.

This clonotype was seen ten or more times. CDR3 sequence (DNA): TGTGCCAGCAGCGTAGTAGTCCGGGTGGAGGTGAAAGCCAAAAACATTCAGTACTTC. Its protein is CASSVVVRVEVKAKNIQYF. The chain joins TRBV9 to TRBJ2-4; D perhaps matches TRBD2 (5 bases). Germline CDR1 and CDR2: SGDLS and YYNGEE. This CDR3 has 19 amino acids. Trimming took off 0 bases at V and 0 bases at J, with 19 bases between the two ends.

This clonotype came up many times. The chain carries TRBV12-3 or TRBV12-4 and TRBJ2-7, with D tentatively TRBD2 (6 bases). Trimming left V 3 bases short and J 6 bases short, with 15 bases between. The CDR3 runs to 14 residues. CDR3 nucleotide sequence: TGTGCCAGCAGTTTCGGCGGGAAAAGAGGCGAGCAGTACTTC. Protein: CASSFGGKRGEQYF.

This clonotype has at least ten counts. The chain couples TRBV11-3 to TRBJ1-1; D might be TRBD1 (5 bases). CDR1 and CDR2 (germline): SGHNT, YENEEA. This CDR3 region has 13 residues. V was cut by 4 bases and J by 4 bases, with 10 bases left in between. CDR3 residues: CASSSRAGTEAFF. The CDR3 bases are TGTGCCAGCAGCTCCAGGGCCGGCACTGAAGCTTTCTTT.

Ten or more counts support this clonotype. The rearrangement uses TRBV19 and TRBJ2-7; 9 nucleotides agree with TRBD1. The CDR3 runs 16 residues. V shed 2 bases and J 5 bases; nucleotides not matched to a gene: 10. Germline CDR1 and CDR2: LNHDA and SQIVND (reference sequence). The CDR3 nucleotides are TGTGCCAGTAGTATAACACCGGGACAGGGATCCCACGAGCAGTACTTC. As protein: CASSITPGQGSHEQYF.

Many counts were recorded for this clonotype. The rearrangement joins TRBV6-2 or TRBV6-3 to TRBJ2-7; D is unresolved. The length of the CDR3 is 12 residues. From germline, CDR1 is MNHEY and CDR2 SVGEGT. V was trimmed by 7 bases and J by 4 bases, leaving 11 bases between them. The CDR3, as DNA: TGTGCCAGCACCAATTCCGGGTACGAGCAGTACTTC. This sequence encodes CASTNSGYEQYF.

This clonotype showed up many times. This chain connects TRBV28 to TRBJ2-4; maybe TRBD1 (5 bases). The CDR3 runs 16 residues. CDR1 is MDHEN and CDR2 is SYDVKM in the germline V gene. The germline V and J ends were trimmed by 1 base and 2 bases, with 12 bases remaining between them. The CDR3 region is CASSLFGRETKNIQYF. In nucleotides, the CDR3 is TGTGCCAGCAGTTTATTCGGCAGGGAAACCAAAAACATTCAGTACTTC.

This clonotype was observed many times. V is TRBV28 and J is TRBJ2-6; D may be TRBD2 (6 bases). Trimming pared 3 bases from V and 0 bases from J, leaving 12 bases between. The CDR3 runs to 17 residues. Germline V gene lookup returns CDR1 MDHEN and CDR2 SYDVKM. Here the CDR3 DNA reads TGTGCCAGCAGTTTTCGCGGGACCCCCTCTGGGGCCAACGTCCTGACTTTC. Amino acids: CASSFRGTPSGANVLTF.

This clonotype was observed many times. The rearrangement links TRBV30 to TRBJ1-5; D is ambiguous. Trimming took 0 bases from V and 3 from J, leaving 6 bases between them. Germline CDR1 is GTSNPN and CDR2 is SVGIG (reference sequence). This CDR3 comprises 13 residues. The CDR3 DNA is TGTGCCTGGAGTGTACAGCTCAATCAGCCCCAGCATTTT. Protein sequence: CAWSVQLNQPQHF.

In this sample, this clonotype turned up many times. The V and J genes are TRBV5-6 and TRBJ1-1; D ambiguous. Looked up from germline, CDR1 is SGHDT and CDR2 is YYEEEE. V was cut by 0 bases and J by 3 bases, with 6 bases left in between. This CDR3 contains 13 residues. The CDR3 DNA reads TGTGCCAGCAGCTTGGACATGTACACTGAAGCTTTCTTT. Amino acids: CASSLDMYTEAFF.

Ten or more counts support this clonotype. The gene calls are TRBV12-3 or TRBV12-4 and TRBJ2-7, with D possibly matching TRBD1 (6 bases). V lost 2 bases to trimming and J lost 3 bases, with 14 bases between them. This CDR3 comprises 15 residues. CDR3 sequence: CASSLRQGLLYEQYF. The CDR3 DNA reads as TGTGCCAGCAGTTTACGGCAGGGGCTCCTCTACGAGCAGTACTTC.

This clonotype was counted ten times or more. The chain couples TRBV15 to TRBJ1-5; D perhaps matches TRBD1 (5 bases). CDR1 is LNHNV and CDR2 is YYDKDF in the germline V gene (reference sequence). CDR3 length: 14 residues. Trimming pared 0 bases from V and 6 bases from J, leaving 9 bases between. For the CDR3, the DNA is TGTGCCACCAGCAGAGATCCCGGGGGTCAGCCCCAGCATTTT. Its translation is CATSRDPGGQPQHF.

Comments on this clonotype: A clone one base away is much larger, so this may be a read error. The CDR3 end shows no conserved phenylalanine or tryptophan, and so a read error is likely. CDR3 region: CSVGPRGTSGEQYS. The CDR3 bases are TGCAGCGTTGGCCCGCGCGGTACATCGGGGGAGCAGTACTCC. The rearrangement uses TRBV29-1 and TRBJ2-7, with D tentatively TRBD2 (5 bases). The CDR3 has 14 amino acids. The V gene's germline CDR1 is SQVTM and CDR2 ANQGSEA. Trimming took off 4 bases at V and 7 bases at J, with 20 bases between the two ends.

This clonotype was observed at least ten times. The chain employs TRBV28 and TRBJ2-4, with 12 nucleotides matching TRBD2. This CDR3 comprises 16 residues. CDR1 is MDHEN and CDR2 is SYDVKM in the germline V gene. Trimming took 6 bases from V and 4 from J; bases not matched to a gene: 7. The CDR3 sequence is CASSPGLAGFKNIQYF. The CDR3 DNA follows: TGTGCCAGCAGCCCAGGACTAGCGGGATTTAAAAACATTCAGTACTTC.

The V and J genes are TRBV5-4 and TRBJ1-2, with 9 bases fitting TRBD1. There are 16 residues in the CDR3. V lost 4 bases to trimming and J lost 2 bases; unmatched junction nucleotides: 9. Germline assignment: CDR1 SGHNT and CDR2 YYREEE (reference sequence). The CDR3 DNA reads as TGTGCCAGCAGCATGGACAGGGGCCTACAAAACTATGGCTACACCTTC. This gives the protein CASSMDRGLQNYGYTF.

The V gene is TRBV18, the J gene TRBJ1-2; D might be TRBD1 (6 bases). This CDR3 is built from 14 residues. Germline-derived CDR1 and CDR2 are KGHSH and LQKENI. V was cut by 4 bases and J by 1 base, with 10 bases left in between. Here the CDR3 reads CASSRDRNNYGYTF. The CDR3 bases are TGTGCCAGCTCACGAGACAGGAATAACTATGGCTACACCTTC. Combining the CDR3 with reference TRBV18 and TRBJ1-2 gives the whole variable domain NAGVMQNPRHLVRRRGQEARLRCSPMKGHSHVYWYRQLPEEGLKFMVYLQKENIIDESGMPKERFSAEFPKEGPSILRIQQVVRGDSAAYFCASSRDRNNYGYTFGSGTRLTVV.

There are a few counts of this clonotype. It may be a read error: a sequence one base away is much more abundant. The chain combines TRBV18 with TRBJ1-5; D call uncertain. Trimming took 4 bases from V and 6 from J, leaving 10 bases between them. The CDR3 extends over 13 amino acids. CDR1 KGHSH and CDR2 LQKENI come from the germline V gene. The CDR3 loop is CASSLAAAQPQHF. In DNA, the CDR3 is TGTGCCAGCTCACTTGCAGCTGCTCAGCCCCAGCATTTT. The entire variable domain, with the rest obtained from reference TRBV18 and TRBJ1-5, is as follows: NAGVMQNPRHLVRRRGQEARLRCSPMKGHSHVYWYRQLPEEGLKFMVYLQKENIIDESGMPKERFSAEFPKEGPSILRIQQVVRGDSAAYFCASSLAAAQPQHFGDGTRLSIL.

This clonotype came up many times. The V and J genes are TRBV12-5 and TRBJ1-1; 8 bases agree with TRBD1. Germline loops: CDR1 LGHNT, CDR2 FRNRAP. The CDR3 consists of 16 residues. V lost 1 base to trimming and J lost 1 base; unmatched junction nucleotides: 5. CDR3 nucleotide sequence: TGTGCTAGTGGTTTGGCTTACAGGGGGGCGAACACTGAAGCTTTCTTT. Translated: CASGLAYRGANTEAFF. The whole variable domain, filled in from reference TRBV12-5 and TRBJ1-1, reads DARVTQTPRHKVTEMGQEVTMRCQPILGHNTVFWYRQTMMQGLELLAYFRNRAPLDDSGMPKDRFSAEMPDATLATLKIQPSEPRDSAVYFCASGLAYRGANTEAFFGQGTRLTVV.

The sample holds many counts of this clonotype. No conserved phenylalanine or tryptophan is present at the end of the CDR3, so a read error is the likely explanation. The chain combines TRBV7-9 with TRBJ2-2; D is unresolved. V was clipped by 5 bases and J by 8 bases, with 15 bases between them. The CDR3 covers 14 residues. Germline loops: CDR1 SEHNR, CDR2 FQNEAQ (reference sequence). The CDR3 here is CASSPTTAKGELFS. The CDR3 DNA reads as TGTGCCAGCAGCCCTACGACCGCGAAAGGGGAGCTGTTTTCT.